A single sample gave rise to the 12 T cell receptor beta chains below, sequenced in a study of regulatory T cells in long-lasting Graves disease. iRepertoire HTBI primers and Arm-PCR of CDR3 regions built TCR beta libraries. TCRdb reprocessed the multiplex PCR reads with MiXCR, giving one entry per CDR3 protein. The sample shows around 250,000 distinct CDR3 sequences, 15% to 20% of them seen only once. Time point meaning: newly diagnosed GD, antithyroid drugs for less than 3 months. Researchers made the TCR library from RNA that was extracted from PBMCs. This sample was also put to use in a study of T cells in Graves' hyperthyroidism and ophthalmopathy.

The sample in question was peripheral blood mononuclear cells (PBMCs), obtained at new diagnosis, from a patient treated with antithyroid drugs. Receptors originate from a woman under 40 with Graves disease.

There are many counts of this clonotype. The chain has TRBV4-1 and TRBJ2-3; no firm D call. Trimming removed 4 bases from V and 1 base from J, with 9 bases in between. The CDR3 runs 14 residues. Germline V gene lookup returns CDR1 MGHRA and CDR2 YSYEKL. The CDR3 DNA follows: TGCGCCAGCAGCCGCCGGACGGGCACAGATACGCAGTATTTT. Its protein product is CASSRRTGTDTQYF.

The CDR3 loop reads CASPTTIGRALHF. The CDR3 DNA reads as TGTGCCAGCCCGACGACTATAGGGAGGGCCCTCCACTTT. The chain has TRBV18 and TRBJ1-6; D remains unclear. Trimming took 8 bases from V and 14 from J, leaving 19 bases between them. CDR3 length: 13 amino acids. Per germline, CDR1 KGHSH and CDR2 LQKENI.

This clonotype showed up many times. This sequence joins TRBV18 and TRBJ1-2; TRBD1 is a possible D gene (6 bases). The germline gives CDR1 KGHSH, CDR2 LQKENI. The CDR3 runs to 15 residues. Between the trimmed V and J ends, which lost 0 bases and 4 bases, there was a span of 12 bases. The CDR3 sequence: CASSPPYQGSYGYTF. CDR3 coding DNA: TGTGCCAGCTCACCACCCTATCAGGGGAGCTATGGCTACACCTTC.

The CDR3 DNA reads as TGTGCCAGCGGGGATTGGGGGGGGCTGGCCGGGGAGCTGTTTTTT. As protein: CASGDWGGLAGELFF. The V gene is TRBV6-2 or TRBV6-3, the J gene TRBJ2-2; weak D call: TRBD2 (7 bases). The CDR3 runs to 15 residues. Between the trimmed V and J ends, which lost 8 bases and 6 bases, there was a span of 19 bases. Germline lookup yields CDR1 MNHEY and CDR2 SVGEGT.

Turning to this clonotype: A single base is all that separates this from a far larger clone, so a read error is likely. The genes are TRBV2 and TRBJ2-3, with TRBD1 matching 8 bases. The J call may be in error: the DNA end matches TRBJ1-1 better. Germline assignment: CDR1 SNHLY and CDR2 FYNNEI. The CDR3 spans 16 residues. In DNA form, the CDR3 reads TGTGCCCTCCAGGTGCGGACAGGGACAGAGAACACTGAAGCTTTCTTT. It codes for CALQVRTGTENTEAFF.

As to this clonotype: With a much larger clone just one base away, this may be a read error. The chain combines TRBV6-9 with TRBJ1-6; D gene ambiguous. CDR1 MNHGY and CDR2 SVAAGI come from the germline V gene. CDR3 size: 15 residues. DNA for the CDR3: TGTGCCAGGAGTTACCGGCAGCTGAGTGGCTCACCCCTCCACTTT. Residues: CARSYRQLSGSPLHF.

The table lists this clonotype with many counts. This chain links TRBV6-1 with TRBJ1-3; D is unresolved. V was clipped by 6 bases and J by 0 bases, with 12 bases between them. The CDR3 totals 15 residues. Germline V gives CDR1 MNHNS, CDR2 SASEGT. CDR3 nucleotides: TGTGCCAGCAGCGCCGGTCCCAGCTCTGGAAACACCATATATTTT. This translates into CASSAGPSSGNTIYF.

This clonotype came up a few times. The J gene is TRBJ2-1, the V gene TRBV20-1; no definite D call. This CDR3 contains 13 residues. Trimming shortened V by 3 bases and J by 7 bases, and 13 bases separated the two germline ends. Germline CDR1 reads DFQATT; CDR2 reads SNEGSKA (reference sequence). Here the CDR3 reads CSARSPIKNEQFF. Here the CDR3 DNA reads TGCAGTGCTAGGTCTCCGATCAAAAATGAGCAGTTCTTC.

The chain joins TRBV12-3 or TRBV12-4 to TRBJ1-4; perhaps TRBD1 as D (5 bases). V lost 8 bases and J 6 bases, leaving 16 bases between the germline ends. CDR3 length equals 14 residues. CDR3 DNA: TGTGCCAGCGCCACCGGGGGTCCTTATGAAAAACTGTTTTTT. Its protein is CASATGGPYEKLFF.

This clonotype was recorded many times. The chain has TRBV20-1 and TRBJ2-3; 11 bases fit TRBD2. The CDR3 extends over 15 amino acids. Germline V lookup: CDR1 DFQATT, CDR2 SNEGSKA (reference sequence). After removal of 0 bases from V and 1 base from J, the junction contained 0 bases not matched to a gene. The CDR3 DNA follows: TGCAGTGCTAGAGATAGCGGGGGGGGCACAGATACGCAGTATTTT. Protein sequence: CSARDSGGGTDTQYF.

The chain combines TRBV20-1 with TRBJ1-4, with a weak D call TRBD1 (5 bases). The V end lost 0 bases, the J end lost 3 bases, and 17 bases lay between the germline ends. This CDR3 is built from 17 residues. Germline values: CDR1 DFQATT, CDR2 SNEGSKA (reference sequence). CDR3 in amino acids: CSAREVGGAGANEKLFF. The CDR3 bases are TGCAGTGCTAGAGAGGTCGGAGGGGCCGGTGCTAATGAAAAACTGTTTTTT.

Many counts were recorded for this clonotype. The V and J genes are TRBV20-1 and TRBJ2-2, with 11 positions matching TRBD2. The length of the CDR3 is 17 residues. The germline V gene has CDR1 DFQATT and CDR2 SNEGSKA (reference sequence). V trimming: 1 base; J trimming: 2 bases; junction bases outside the gene matches: 6. CDR3 DNA: TGCAGTGCTAGAGCTGGGGGACTAGCGGAAAACACCGGGGAGCTGTTTTTT. Amino acids: CSARAGGLAENTGELFF.